This T cell receptor (beta chain) originates from a study of shared clonotypes between healthy human individuals. Study results and limitations: Sampling used blood alone; tissue repertoires probably differ.

A deep-level run was used for the assay. Produced via immunoSEQ multiplex PCR; TCRdb's table is partial and in-frame only. This table has hundreds of thousands of clones, about 74% appearing once. This clone was recorded once. Its antigen is not known. Source material: memory CD4+ T cells sorted from blood. As for subset: CD45RA-negative fraction. The source of this sequence is a woman younger than 45 in good health.

For the CDR3, the DNA is TGTGCCAGCAGTTTTTCACTAGCGTCCCTCTCCTACGAGCAGTACTTC. Amino acid sequence: CASSFSLASLSYEQYF. The gene calls are TRBV28 and TRBJ2-7, with TRBD2 matching 7 bases. CDR1 and CDR2 from the germline V gene are MDHEN and SYDVKM. With V trimmed by 3 bases and J by 0 bases, 8 bases remained unmatched. This CDR3 contains 16 residues.